This T cell receptor (beta chain) was captured by sequencing in a study of cytomegalovirus exposure and HLA in healthy donors. Use of 60 Vbeta and 13 Jbeta primers characterized the PCR. Assay used: immunoSEQ multiplex PCR; TCRdb lists only in-frame clones, some missing. The sample gives 150,000 to 200,000 clones, roughly 80% of which show up once; roughly 2.1% is in the top ten. The sequenced material came from PBMCs. This sequence originates from a man aged 50 or older in good health and CMV-seropositive.

The CDR3 sequence is CASSQRQGGKTEAFF. The CDR3 DNA reads TGTGCCAGCAGCCAAAGACAGGGGGGGAAAACTGAAGCTTTCTTT. The chain is built from TRBV4-2 and TRBJ1-1, with 9 nucleotides matching TRBD1. The ends lost 2 bases at V and 5 bases at J; junction bases unmatched: 6. CDR3 length equals 15 residues. The germline CDR1 and CDR2 sequences are LGHNA and YNFKEQ.